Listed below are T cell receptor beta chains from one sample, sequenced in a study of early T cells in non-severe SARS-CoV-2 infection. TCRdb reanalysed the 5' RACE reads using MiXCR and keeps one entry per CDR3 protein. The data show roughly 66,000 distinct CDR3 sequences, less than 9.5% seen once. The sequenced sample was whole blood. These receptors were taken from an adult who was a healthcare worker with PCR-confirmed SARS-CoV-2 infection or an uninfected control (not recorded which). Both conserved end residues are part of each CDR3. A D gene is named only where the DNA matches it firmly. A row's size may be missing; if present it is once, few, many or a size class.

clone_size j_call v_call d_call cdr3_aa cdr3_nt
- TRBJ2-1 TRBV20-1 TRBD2 CSARSPTSGSYNEQFF TGCAGTGCTAGAAGCCCCACTAGCGGGAGCTACAATGAGCAGTTCTTC
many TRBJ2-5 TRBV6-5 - CASSYIGGTKETQYF TGTGCCAGCAGTTACATCGGCGGGACCAAAGAGACCCAGTACTTC
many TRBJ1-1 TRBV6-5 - CASKAGTITEAFF TGTGCCAGCAAGGCAGGGACAATCACTGAAGCTTTCTTT
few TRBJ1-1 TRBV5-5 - CASSYAEGTEAFF TGTGCCAGCAGCTACGCAGAGGGCACTGAAGCTTTCTTT
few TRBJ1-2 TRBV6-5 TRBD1 CASSYSGTGNGYTF TGTGCCAGCAGTTACTCCGGGACAGGGAATGGCTACACCTTC
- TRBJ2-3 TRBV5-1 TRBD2 CASSLVGRLAGDTQYF TGCGCCAGCAGCTTGGTAGGGAGACTAGCTGGGGATACGCAGTATTTT
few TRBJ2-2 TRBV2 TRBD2 CASSTGTSMSGELFF TGTGCCAGCTCGACCGGGACTAGCATGTCCGGGGAGCTGTTTTTT
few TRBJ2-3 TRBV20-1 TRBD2 CSARDWGTSGTDTQYF TGCAGTGCTAGAGATTGGGGGACTAGTGGCACAGATACGCAGTATTTT
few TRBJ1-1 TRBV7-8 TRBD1 CASSLDRARTEAFF TGTGCCAGCAGCTTGGACAGGGCCCGAACTGAAGCTTTCTTT
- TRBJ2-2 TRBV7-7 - CASSLDGAGELFF TGTGCCAGCAGCTTAGACGGAGCCGGGGAGCTGTTTTTT
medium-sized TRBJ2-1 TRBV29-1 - CSVEEGNEQFF TGCAGCGTTGAGGAGGGCAATGAGCAGTTCTTC
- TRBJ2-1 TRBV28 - CASSSPTSNEQFF TGTGCCAGCAGTTCCCCCACGAGCAATGAGCAGTTCTTC
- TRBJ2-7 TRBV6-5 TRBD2 CASSYSGLAGDNEQYF TGTGCCAGCAGTTACTCGGGACTAGCGGGAGACAACGAGCAGTACTTC
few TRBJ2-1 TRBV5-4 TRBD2 CASSQTSGSLNEQFF TGTGCCAGCAGCCAGACTAGCGGGAGTCTCAATGAGCAGTTCTTC
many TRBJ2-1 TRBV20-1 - CSARGLSHNEQFF TGCAGTGCTAGAGGACTAAGCCACAATGAGCAGTTCTTC
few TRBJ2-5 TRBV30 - CAWRGLGPQETQYF TGTGCCTGGAGGGGCCTGGGGCCCCAAGAGACCCAGTACTTC
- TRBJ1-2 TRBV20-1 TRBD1 CSARERTGGFYGYTF TGCAGTGCTAGAGAAAGGACAGGGGGCTTTTATGGCTACACCTTC
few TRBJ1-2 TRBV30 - CAWSFQAGSYGYTF TGTGCCTGGAGTTTCCAGGCAGGGTCCTATGGCTACACCTTC
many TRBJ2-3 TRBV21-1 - CASIGQGIADTQYF TGTGCCAGCATAGGACAGGGGATCGCAGATACGCAGTATTTT
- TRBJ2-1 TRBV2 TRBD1 CASGKQGARNEQFF TGTGCCAGCGGCAAACAGGGGGCGCGTAATGAGCAGTTCTTC
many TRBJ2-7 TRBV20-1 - CSAPPGTGAKQYF TGCAGTGCTCCCCCCGGCACGGGCGCCAAGCAGTACTTC
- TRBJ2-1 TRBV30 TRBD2 CAWSRGTSGSYNEQFF TGTGCCTGGAGTCGGGGGACTAGCGGGAGCTACAATGAGCAGTTCTTC
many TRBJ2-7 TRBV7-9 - CASSALHYEQYF TGTGCCAGCAGCGCCCTGCACTACGAGCAGTACTTC
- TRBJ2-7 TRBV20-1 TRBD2 CSASRAGDSYEQYF TGCAGTGCTAGCCGGGCGGGAGATTCCTACGAGCAGTACTTC
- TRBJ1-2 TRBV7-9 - CASSPDGEYGYTF TGTGCCAGCAGCCCGGACGGCGAATATGGCTACACCTTC
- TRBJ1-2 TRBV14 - CASSLPGHLTDGYTF TGTGCCAGCAGCCTCCCGGGACACCTAACGGATGGCTACACCTTC
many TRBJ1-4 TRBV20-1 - CSATGTANEKLFF TGCAGTGCAACCGGGACCGCTAATGAAAAACTGTTTTTT
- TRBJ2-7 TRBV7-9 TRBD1 CASSPWTGGEQYF TGTGCCAGCAGCCCATGGACAGGCGGGGAGCAGTACTTC
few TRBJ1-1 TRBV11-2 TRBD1 CASSGTGSVTEAFF TGTGCCAGCTCGGGGACAGGTTCCGTGACTGAAGCTTTCTTT
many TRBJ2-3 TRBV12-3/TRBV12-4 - CASSLTVPTDTQYF TGTGCCAGCAGTTTAACAGTCCCCACAGATACGCAGTATTTT
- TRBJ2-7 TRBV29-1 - CSGSTKGYSGQYF TGCAGCGGCTCGACAAAGGGTTATTCCGGGCAGTACTTC
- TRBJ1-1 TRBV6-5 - CASSPLGREGTEAFF TGTGCCAGCAGCCCCCTGGGCAGGGAGGGGACTGAAGCTTTCTTT
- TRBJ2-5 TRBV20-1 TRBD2 CSTRWGTSGNGATQYF TGCAGTACCCGGTGGGGGACTAGCGGGAATGGTGCGACCCAGTACTTC
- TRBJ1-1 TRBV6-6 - CASSRSVNTEAFF TGTGCCAGCAGTCGGTCAGTTAACACTGAAGCTTTCTTT
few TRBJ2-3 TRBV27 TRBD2 CASSPWTSGDTQYF TGTGCCAGCAGTCCCTGGACTAGCGGAGATACGCAGTATTTT
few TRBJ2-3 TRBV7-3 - CASSLRAAADTQYF TGTGCCAGCAGCTTAAGAGCCGCGGCAGATACGCAGTATTTT
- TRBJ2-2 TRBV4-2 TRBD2 CASSQDMAGGPTGELFF TGTGCCAGCAGCCAAGATATGGCGGGAGGACCCACCGGGGAGCTGTTTTTT
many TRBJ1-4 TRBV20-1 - CSASFRAREKLFF TGCAGTGCTAGTTTCAGGGCTAGAGAAAAACTGTTTTTT
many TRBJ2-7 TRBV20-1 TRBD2 CSASLASGSLEQYF TGCAGTGCTAGTCTTGCTAGCGGGAGTTTAGAGCAGTACTTC
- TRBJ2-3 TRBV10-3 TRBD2 CAISESLSGRPDTQYF TGTGCCATCAGTGAGTCTCTTAGCGGGAGGCCAGATACGCAGTATTTT
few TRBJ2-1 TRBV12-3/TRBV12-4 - CASSLWTLKPDNNEQFF TGTGCCAGCAGTTTATGGACCCTGAAACCGGATAACAATGAGCAGTTCTTC
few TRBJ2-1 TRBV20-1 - CSAGEDGYNEQFF TGCAGTGCCGGAGAGGACGGCTACAATGAGCAGTTCTTC
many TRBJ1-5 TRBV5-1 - CASSDTGDQPQHF TGCGCCAGCAGCGACACAGGAGATCAGCCCCAGCATTTT
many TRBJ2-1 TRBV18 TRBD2 CASSPGLAGDNEQFF TGTGCCAGCTCACCCGGACTAGCGGGAGACAATGAGCAGTTCTTC
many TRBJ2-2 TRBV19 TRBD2 CASSTRGTSKGGELFF TGTGCCAGTAGTACCAGGGGGACTAGCAAGGGCGGGGAGCTGTTTTTT
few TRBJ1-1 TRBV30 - CAWGGNGLVSTEAFF TGTGCCTGGGGGGGGAACGGACTAGTCAGCACTGAAGCTTTCTTT
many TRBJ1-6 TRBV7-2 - CASSLAALRGESPLHF TGTGCCAGCAGCTTAGCGGCTCTCCGGGGTGAATCACCCCTCCACTTT